The 2 T cell receptor beta chains below were found in one sample sequenced in a study of blood T cell repertoires in COVID-19. Measured with immunoSEQ multiplex PCR; TCRdb has only the in-frame clones, and not every one. The data show about 210,000 clones, approximately 84% seen once. The sample was peripheral blood. The receptors shown here come from a woman aged 50 to 65 with active or convalescent COVID-19.

The CDR3 loop is CASSRQRPADTQYF. CDR3 sequence (DNA): TGTGCCAGCAGCAGACAAAGACCGGCGGATACGCAGTATTTT. The rearrangement joins TRBV7-9 to TRBJ2-3; D is undetermined. The CDR3 length is 14 residues. V was trimmed by 5 bases and J by 6 bases, leaving 15 bases between them. From germline, CDR1 is SEHNR and CDR2 FQNEAQ (reference sequence).

This sequence joins TRBV6-5 and TRBJ2-1; 13 bases line up with TRBD2. Germline V gives CDR1 MNHEY, CDR2 SVGAGI. This CDR3 has 14 amino acids. V lost 5 bases and J lost 14; bases outside the gene matches: 9. The DNA for the CDR3 is TGTGCCAGCAGTCCGGGACTAGCGGGAAGGCTGAAGTTCTTC. It yields the protein CASSPGLAGRLKFF.